The clone carrying this T cell receptor beta chain has a count of ten or more. Unique molecular identifiers were attached to individual cDNA molecules. A single record per CDR3 protein comes from TCRdb applying MiXCR to the 5' RACE reads. The table records over 85,000 distinct CDR3 sequences, approximately 16% of them present only once. The data derive from a study of early T cells in non-severe SARS-CoV-2 infection. On the study more broadly: Sequencing of unsorted whole blood was done on bulk RNA, leaving chains unpaired.

Trimming pared 4 bases from V and 6 bases from J, leaving 13 bases between. The V gene's germline CDR1 is SGHDN and CDR2 FVKESK. This CDR3 contains 14 residues. The sequenced material came from whole blood. J is TRBJ2-1 and V is TRBV14; D ambiguous. This clonotype originated in an adult who was a healthcare worker with PCR-confirmed SARS-CoV-2 infection or an uninfected control (not recorded which). Here the CDR3 reads CASSLVGYGNEQFF. In DNA, the CDR3 is TGTGCCAGCAGCCTGGTAGGGTATGGCAATGAGCAGTTCTTC.